Detailed here is one TCR beta chain. CD8+ and CD4+ T cells from blood underwent TCR beta sequencing. TEMRA cells underwent FACS enrichment and CD8+ and CD4+ T cells underwent negative isolation. RNA amounts of about 0.45 to 1 ug underwent reverse transcription with random hexamers. With immunoSEQ multiplex PCR, TCR beta CDR3 was amplified across 54 Vbeta and 13 Jbeta. TCRdb recomputed calls from the immunoSEQ multiplex PCR reads with MiXCR, one row per CDR3 protein. The sample includes 200,000 or so distinct CDR3 sequences, just under 95% of them seen just once. These data are taken from a study of CD8 T cells in Susac syndrome. About the study: Of the sequenced Susac syndrome patients, about 6 had active disease and about 8 were in remission.

Germline CDR1 MGHDK, CDR2 SYGVNS. V was pared by 7 bases and J by 9 bases, with 6 bases of the junction left unmatched. This CDR3 contains 14 residues. Sequencing used CD8+ T cells from PBMCs. The chain recombines TRBV25-1 with TRBJ2-1; TRBD2 matches at 13 bases. The clonotype was recovered from a human donor with Susac syndrome. The chain's CDR3 is CASIGLAGVPEQFF. Written as DNA, the CDR3 is TGTGCCAGCATTGGACTAGCGGGAGTCCCTGAGCAGTTCTTC.